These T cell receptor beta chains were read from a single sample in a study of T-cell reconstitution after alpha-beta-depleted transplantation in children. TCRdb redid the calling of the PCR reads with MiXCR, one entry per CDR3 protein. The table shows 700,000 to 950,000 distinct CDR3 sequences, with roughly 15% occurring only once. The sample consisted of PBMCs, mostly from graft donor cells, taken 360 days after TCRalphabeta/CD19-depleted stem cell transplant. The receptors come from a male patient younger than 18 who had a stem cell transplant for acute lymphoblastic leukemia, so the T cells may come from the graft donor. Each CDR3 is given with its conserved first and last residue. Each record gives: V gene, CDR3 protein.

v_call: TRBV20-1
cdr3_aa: CSARIRSDGTQYF

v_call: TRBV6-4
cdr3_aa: CASRIWSYNEQFF

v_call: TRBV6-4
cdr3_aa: CASSGRGSSTDTQYF

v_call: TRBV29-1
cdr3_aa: CSVSPISDTQYF

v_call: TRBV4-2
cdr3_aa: CASSRRRYSGSTDTQYF

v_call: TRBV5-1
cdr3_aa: CASSLGLMTGGVYEQYF

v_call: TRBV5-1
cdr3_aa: CASSRGGSTADEQFF

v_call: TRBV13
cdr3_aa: CASSSLTSVTDTQYF

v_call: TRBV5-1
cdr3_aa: CASSLTGMRGELFF

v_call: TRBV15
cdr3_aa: CATSRYDPRFSTDTQYF

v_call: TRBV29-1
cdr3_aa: CSGTSGRYNEQFF

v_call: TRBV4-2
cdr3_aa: CASSQSTREGNEQFF

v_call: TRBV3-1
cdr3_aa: CASSQIVRLETQYF

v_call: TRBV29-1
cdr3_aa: CSVGAPGYSYEQYF

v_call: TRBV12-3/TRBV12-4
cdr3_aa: CASSSDSPTDTQYF

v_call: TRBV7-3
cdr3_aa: CASSYSGTAMNTEAFF

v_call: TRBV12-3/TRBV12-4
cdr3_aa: CASSLRLAGPYEQYF

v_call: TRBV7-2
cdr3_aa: CASRGNPEQFF

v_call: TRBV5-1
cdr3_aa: CASSLVSGEINTEAFF

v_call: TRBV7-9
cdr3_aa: CASSLEVIEKLFF

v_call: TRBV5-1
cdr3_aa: CASSFPAGGSTDTQYF

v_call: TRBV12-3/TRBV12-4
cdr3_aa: CASSTPLAEETQYF

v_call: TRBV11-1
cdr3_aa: CASTTPIPGLAGGYRTDTQYF

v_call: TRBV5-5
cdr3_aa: CASSLVPSGAYEQYF

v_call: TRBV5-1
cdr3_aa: CASSLDFPRVPDQPQHF

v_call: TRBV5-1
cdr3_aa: CASSPGRGAGLAGGPLQYF

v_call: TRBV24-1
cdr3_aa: CATSQASNTGELFF

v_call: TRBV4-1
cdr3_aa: CASRRDRGNTEAFF

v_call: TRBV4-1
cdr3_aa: CASSQFSSSYNEQFF

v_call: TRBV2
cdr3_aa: CASSEQVLLDTQYF

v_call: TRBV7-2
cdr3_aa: CASRTRYRAEQYF

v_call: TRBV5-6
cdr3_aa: CASSLWAGPKNIQYF